Sequencing of this TCR beta chain was carried out in a study of T cell responses to AZD1222 COVID-19 vaccine. Whole-study findings and limits: Clonal diversity was possibly underestimated, and the donors were mostly white British, with more females. Reports indicate that nearly half of spike-specific TCRs are directed at unmutated variant regions.

Assay used: immunoSEQ multiplex PCR; TCRdb lists only in-frame clones, some missing. The repertoire holds approximately 120,000 clones, with about nine tenths as singletons. About this clone itself: Antigen: not known.

This clonotype originated in an adult in good health. Sequenced material: peripheral blood, taken on day 0 of AZD1222 vaccination.

The CDR3 coding sequence is TGTGCCAGCAGCCTTACGGAGCAGGACACTGAAGCTTTCTTT. Protein: CASSLTEQDTEAFF. This sequence joins TRBV7-8 and TRBJ1-1; D is uncertain. Per the germline V gene, CDR1 is SGHVS and CDR2 is FQNEAQ. V was cut by 5 bases and J by 3 bases, with 13 bases left in between. This CDR3 comprises 14 residues.